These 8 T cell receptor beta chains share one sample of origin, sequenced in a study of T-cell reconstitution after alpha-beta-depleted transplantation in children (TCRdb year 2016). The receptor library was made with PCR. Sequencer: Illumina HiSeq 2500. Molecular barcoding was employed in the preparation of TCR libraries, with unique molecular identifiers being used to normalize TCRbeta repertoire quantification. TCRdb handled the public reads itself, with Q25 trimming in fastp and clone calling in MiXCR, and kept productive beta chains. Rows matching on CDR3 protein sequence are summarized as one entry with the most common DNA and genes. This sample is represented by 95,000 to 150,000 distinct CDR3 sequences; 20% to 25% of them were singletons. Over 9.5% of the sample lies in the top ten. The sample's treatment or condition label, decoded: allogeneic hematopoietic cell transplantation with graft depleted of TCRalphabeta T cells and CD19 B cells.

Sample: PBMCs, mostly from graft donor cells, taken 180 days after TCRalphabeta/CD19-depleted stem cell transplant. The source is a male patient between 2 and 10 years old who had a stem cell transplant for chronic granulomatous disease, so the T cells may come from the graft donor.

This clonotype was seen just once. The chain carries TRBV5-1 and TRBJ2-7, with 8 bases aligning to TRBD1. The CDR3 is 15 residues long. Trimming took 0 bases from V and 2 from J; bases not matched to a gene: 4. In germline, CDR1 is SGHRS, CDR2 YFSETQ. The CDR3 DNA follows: TGCGCCAGCAGCTTGGGGACAGGGACGACCTACGAGCAGTACTTC. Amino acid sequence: CASSLGTGTTYEQYF. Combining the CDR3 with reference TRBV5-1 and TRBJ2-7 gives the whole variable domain KAGVTQTPRYLIKTRGQQVTLSCSPISGHRSVSWYQQTPGQGLQFLFEYFSETQRNKGNFPGRFSGRQFSNSRSEMNVSTLELGDSALYLCASSLGTGTTYEQYFGPGTRLTVT.

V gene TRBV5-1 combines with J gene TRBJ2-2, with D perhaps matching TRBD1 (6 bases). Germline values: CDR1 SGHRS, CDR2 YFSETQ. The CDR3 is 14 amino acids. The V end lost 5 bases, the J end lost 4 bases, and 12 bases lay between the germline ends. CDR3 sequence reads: CASRVGQPTGELFF. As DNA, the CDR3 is TGCGCCAGCAGGGTGGGACAACCCACCGGGGAGCTGTTTTTT.

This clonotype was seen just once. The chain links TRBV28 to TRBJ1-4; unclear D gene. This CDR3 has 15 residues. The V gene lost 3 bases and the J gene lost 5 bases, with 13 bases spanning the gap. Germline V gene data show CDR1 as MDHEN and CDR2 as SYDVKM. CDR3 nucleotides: TGTGCCAGCAGTTTCGAGTCCTTGGGGAATGAAAAACTGTTTTTT. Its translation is CASSFESLGNEKLFF. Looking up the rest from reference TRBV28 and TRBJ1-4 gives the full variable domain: DVKVTQSSRYLVKRTGEKVFLECVQDMDHENMFWYRQDPGLGLRLIYFSYDVKMKEKGDIPEGYSVSREKKERFSLILESASTNQTSMYLCASSFESLGNEKLFFGSGTQLSVL.

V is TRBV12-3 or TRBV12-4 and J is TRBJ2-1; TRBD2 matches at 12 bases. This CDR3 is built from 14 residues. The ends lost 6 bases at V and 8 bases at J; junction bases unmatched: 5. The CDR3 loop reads CASSPSGGVDEQFF. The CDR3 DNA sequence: TGTGCCAGCAGCCCTAGCGGGGGGGTGGATGAGCAGTTCTTC.

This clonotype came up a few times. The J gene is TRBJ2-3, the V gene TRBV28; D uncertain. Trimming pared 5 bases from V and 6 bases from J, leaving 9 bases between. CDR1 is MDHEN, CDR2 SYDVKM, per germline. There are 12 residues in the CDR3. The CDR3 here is CASSPTTDTQYF. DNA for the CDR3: TGTGCCAGCAGTCCAACAACTGATACGCAGTATTTT.

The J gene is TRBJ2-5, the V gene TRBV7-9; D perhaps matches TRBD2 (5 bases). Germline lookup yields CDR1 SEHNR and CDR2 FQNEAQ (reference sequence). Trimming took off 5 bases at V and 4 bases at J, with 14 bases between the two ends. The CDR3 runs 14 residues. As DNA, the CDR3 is TGTGCCAGCAGCGACGAGGGAGTCGCAGAGACCCAGTACTTC. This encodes CASSDEGVAETQYF. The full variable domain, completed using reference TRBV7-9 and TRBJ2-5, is DTGVSQNPRHKITKRGQNVTFRCDPISEHNRLYWYRQTLGQGPEFLTYFQNEAQLEKSRLLSDRFSAERPKGSFSTLEIQRTEQGDSAMYLCASSDEGVAETQYFGPGTRLLVL.

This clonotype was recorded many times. DNA of the CDR3: TGTGCCAGCAGCGTACAACAGGGACGGGGCAATCAGCCCCAGCATTTT. Its protein is CASSVQQGRGNQPQHF. V is TRBV7-2 and J is TRBJ1-5; a possible D gene is TRBD1 (6 bases). Germline V lookup: CDR1 SGHTA, CDR2 FQGNSA. V shed 5 bases and J shed 2 bases, with 16 bases lying between them. The CDR3 consists of 16 residues. The full variable domain, its missing parts supplied by reference TRBV7-2 and TRBJ1-5, is GAGVSQSPSNKVTEKGKDVELRCDPISGHTALYWYRQSLGQGLEFLIYFQGNSAPDKSGLPSDRFSAERTGGSVSTLTIQRTQQEDSAVYLCASSVQQGRGNQPQHFGDGTRLSIL.

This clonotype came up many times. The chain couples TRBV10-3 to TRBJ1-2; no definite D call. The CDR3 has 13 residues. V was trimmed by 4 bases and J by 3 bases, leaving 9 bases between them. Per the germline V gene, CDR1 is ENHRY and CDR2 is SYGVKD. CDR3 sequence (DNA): TGTGCCATCAGTGTGGGCACGGACTATGGCTACACCTTC. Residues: CAISVGTDYGYTF.